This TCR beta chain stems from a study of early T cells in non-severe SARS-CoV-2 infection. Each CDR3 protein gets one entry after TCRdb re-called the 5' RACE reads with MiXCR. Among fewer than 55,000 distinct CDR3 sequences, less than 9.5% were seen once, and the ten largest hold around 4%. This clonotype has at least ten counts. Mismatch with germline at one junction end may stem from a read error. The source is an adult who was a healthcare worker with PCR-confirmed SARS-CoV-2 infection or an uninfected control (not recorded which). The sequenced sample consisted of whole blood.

CDR3 sequence reads: CASSWAGRSGELFF. CDR3 sequence (DNA): TGTGCCAGTAGTTGGGCAGGTCGTTCCGGAGAGCTGTTTTTT. The chain employs TRBV19 and TRBJ2-2; D unresolved. CDR3 length: 14 residues. Germline assignment: CDR1 LNHDA and CDR2 SQIVND (reference sequence).